These 6 T cell receptor beta chains were sequenced from one sample in a study of regulatory T cells in long-lasting Graves disease (dated by TCRdb to 2020 to 2023). The time point label here, explained by the study, means: newly diagnosed GD, antithyroid drugs for less than 3 months. For both TCR sequencing and RNA sequencing, RNA was extracted from PBMCs using TRIzol. The library relied on multiplex PCR. The reads were generated on an Illumina HiSeq 4000. iRepertoire HTBI primers and Arm-PCR amplification of CDR3 regions were used to construct TCR beta libraries. TCRdb reanalyzed the raw reads on its own, using fastp at Q25 for trimming and MiXCR for clone calling, and kept in-frame beta chains. Each entry is one CDR3 protein sequence, shown with its most common DNA and genes. Within this sample are 200,000 to 250,000 distinct CDR3 sequences, with around 20% of them counted one time only. The leading ten clones occupy approximately 15% of the sample.

The input for sequencing was peripheral blood mononuclear cells (PBMCs), taken at new diagnosis, from a patient treated with antithyroid drugs. These receptors were taken from a female donor with Graves disease.

CDR3 coding DNA: TGTGCCAGCGCGGCACAGGGTCACACAGATACGCAGTATTTT. It yields the protein CASAAQGHTDTQYF. The chain links TRBV4-2 to TRBJ2-3; D is perhaps TRBD1 (6 bases). Germline V gene data show CDR1 as LGHNA and CDR2 as YNFKEQ. V was pared by 8 bases and J by 2 bases, with 14 bases between. This CDR3 contains 14 residues.

This clonotype appeared many times. This chain joins TRBV3-1 and TRBJ2-2; 8 bases agree with TRBD2. The CDR3 has 17 residues. With V trimmed by 3 bases and J by 5 bases, 11 bases remained unmatched. The germline V gene has CDR1 LGHDT and CDR2 YNNKEL (reference sequence). The DNA of the CDR3 is TGTGCCAGCAGCCAGTTTACTAGCGGTACAAAGACCGGGGAGCTGTTTTTT. This codes for CASSQFTSGTKTGELFF.

This clonotype was observed at least ten times. The chain links TRBV29-1 to TRBJ2-3; D possibly corresponds to TRBD2 (5 bases). The V end was cut by 4 bases, the J end by 0 bases, with 14 bases between. Per the germline V gene, CDR1 is SQVTM and CDR2 is ANQGSEA. The CDR3 loop spans 15 amino acids. The CDR3 sequence: CSVALRSESTDTQYF. CDR3 bases: TGCAGCGTTGCTCTCCGTAGCGAGAGCACAGATACGCAGTATTTT.

Ten or more counts support this clonotype. This CDR3 reads CATNRDGGPNQPQHF. In DNA form, the CDR3 reads TGTGCCACGAACCGGGACGGAGGGCCCAATCAGCCCCAGCATTTT. V and J are TRBV7-8 and TRBJ1-5, with TRBD1 as a possible D gene (5 bases). From germline, CDR1 is SGHVS and CDR2 FQNEAQ. CDR3 length equals 15 residues. Trimming removed 10 bases from V and 3 bases from J, with 19 bases in between.

This clonotype was recorded at least ten times. The J gene is TRBJ1-1, the V gene TRBV14; D may be TRBD1 (6 bases). Germline V gene data show CDR1 as SGHDN and CDR2 as FVKESK. V gave up 4 bases and J gave up 7 bases, with 16 bases separating them. The CDR3 contains 14 residues. In nucleotides, the CDR3 is TGTGCCAGCAGCCTAAACTGGGGACACTTTGAAGCTTTCTTT. This gives the protein CASSLNWGHFEAFF.

This clonotype was counted many times. The chain carries TRBV27 and TRBJ1-1; D is undetermined. The germline V gene encodes CDR1 MNHEY and CDR2 SMNVEV (reference sequence). The CDR3 loop spans 13 amino acids. V was cut by 3 bases and J by 1 base, with 6 bases left in between. The CDR3 coding sequence is TGTGCCAGCAGTTTCCCAGGGAACACTGAAGCTTTCTTT. Translated: CASSFPGNTEAFF.